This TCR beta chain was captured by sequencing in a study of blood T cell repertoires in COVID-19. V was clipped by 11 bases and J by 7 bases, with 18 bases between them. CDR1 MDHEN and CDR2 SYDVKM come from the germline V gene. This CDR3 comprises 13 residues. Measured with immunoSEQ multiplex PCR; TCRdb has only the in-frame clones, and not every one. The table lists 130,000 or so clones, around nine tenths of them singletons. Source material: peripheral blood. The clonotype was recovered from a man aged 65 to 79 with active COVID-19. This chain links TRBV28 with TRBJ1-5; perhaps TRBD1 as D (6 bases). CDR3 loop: CALGANGDQPQHF. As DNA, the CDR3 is TGTGCCCTGGGGGCCAACGGAGACCAGCCCCAGCATTTT.